This TCR beta chain stems from a study of synovial regulatory T cells in juvenile arthritis. Across the whole study: Treatments: a few naive, over 5 methotrexate, one methotrexate plus infliximab, one unknown.

In germline, CDR1 is MGHRA, CDR2 YSYEKL. This CDR3 region has 17 residues. No DNA is given. Measured with immunoSEQ multiplex PCR; TCRdb has only the in-frame clones, and not every one. Reported are some 9,700 clones; the ten largest clones contain under 0.45%. Sequenced sample: Treg cells from blood. The subset denotes: remaining (HLA-DR-negative) circulating blood Treg cells. The gene calls are TRBV4-1 and TRBJ1-2; TCRdb's assignment of TRBD1 cannot be checked, as there is no DNA. The receptor comes from a donor aged 2-30 years with juvenile idiopathic arthritis. The CDR3 protein is CASSPTPGQGANYGYTF.